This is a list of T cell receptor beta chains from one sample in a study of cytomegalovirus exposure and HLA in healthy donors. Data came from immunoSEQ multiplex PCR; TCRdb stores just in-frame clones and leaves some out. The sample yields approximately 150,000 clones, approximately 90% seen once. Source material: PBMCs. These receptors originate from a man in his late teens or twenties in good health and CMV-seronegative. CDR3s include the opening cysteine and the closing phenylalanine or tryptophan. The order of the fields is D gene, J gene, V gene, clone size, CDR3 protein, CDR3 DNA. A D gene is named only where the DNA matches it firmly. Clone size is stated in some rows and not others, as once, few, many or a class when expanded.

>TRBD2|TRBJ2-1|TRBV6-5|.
CASSGTSKHEQFF
TGTGCCAGCAGTGGGACTAGCAAGCATGAGCAGTTCTTC
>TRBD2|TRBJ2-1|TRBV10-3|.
CAITSGLVYNEQFF
TGTGCCATCACCTCGGGACTAGTCTACAATGAGCAGTTCTTC
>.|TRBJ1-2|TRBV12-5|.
CASGLENYGYTF
TGTGCTAGTGGTCTAGAAAACTATGGCTACACCTTC
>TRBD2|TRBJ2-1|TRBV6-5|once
CASSYLAGLSYNEQFF
TGTGCCAGCAGTTACTTAGCGGGGCTCTCCTACAATGAGCAGTTCTTC
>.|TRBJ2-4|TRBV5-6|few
CASSLGGRRVKNIQYF
TGTGCCAGCAGCTTGGGGGGGCGGCGTGTCAAAAACATTCAGTACTTC
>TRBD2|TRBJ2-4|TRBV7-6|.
CASSLLAEAKNIQYF
TGTGCCAGCAGCCTCCTAGCGGAAGCCAAAAACATTCAGTACTTC
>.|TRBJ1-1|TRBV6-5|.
CASSYSISGTEAFF
TGTGCCAGCAGTTACTCTATTTCGGGAACTGAAGCTTTCTTT
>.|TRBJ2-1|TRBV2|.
CASSKGRDNEQFF
TGTGCCAGCAGTAAAGGGAGAGACAATGAGCAGTTCTTC
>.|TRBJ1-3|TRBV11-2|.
CASRGSGGTIYF
TGTGCCAGCCGGGGGTCCGGGGGCACCATATATTTT
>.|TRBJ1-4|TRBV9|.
CASSVENSGNEKLFF
TGTGCCAGCAGCGTAGAAAACAGTGGGAATGAAAAACTGTTTTTT
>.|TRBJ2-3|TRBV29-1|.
CSADTGQTTSTDTQYF
TGCAGCGCTGATACTGGACAGACAACTAGCACAGATACGCAGTATTTT
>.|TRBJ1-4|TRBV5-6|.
CASSPLGVGEKLFF
TGTGCCAGCAGCCCCCTAGGGGTTGGCGAAAAACTGTTTTTT
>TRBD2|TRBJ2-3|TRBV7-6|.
CASSFSAGGGSKDTQYF
TGTGCCAGCAGCTTCAGTGCTGGCGGGGGATCAAAGGATACGCAGTATTTT
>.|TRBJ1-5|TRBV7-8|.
CASSPRDDNQPQHF
TGTGCCAGCAGCCCCAGGGATGACAATCAGCCCCAGCATTTT
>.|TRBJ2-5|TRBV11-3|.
CASSRPGDLETQYF
TGTGCCAGCAGCCGACCCGGAGACCTGGAGACCCAGTACTTC
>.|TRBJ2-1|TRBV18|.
CASSLNRGSSYNEQFF
TGTGCCAGCTCATTGAACCGGGGTTCCTCCTACAATGAGCAGTTCTTC
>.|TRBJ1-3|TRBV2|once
CASSEVPGSPGNTIYF
TGTGCCAGCAGTGAAGTCCCCGGGTCCCCTGGAAACACCATATATTTT
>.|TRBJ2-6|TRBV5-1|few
CASSLPRSGANVLTF
TGCGCCAGCAGCTTGCCCCGCTCTGGGGCCAACGTCCTGACTTTC
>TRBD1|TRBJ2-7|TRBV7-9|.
CASSLGGTGGYEQYF
TGTGCCAGCAGCTTAGGCGGGACAGGGGGCTACGAGCAGTACTTC
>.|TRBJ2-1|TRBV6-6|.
CASREGAGINEQFF
TGTGCCAGCAGAGAAGGGGCGGGGATCAATGAGCAGTTCTTC
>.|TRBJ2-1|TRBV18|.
CASSPPQLGIGYEQFF
TGTGCCAGCTCACCTCCCCAACTAGGGATTGGCTATGAGCAGTTCTTC
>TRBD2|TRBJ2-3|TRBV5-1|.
CASSLDPPAVVAGGTDTQYF
TGCGCCAGCAGCTTGGATCCCCCCGCGGTAGTAGCGGGAGGTACAGATACGCAGTATTTT
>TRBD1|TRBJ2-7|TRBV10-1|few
CASRMDRGPYEQYF
TGCGCCAGCAGGATGGACAGGGGTCCCTACGAGCAGTACTTC
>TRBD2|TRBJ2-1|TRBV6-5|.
CASSYSTGLAGAEQFF
TGTGCCAGCAGTTACTCGACGGGACTAGCGGGAGCTGAGCAGTTCTTC
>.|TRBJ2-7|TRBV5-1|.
CASSEGSWAPPGIEQYF
TGCGCCAGCAGCGAAGGTAGTTGGGCCCCACCAGGGATCGAGCAGTACTTC
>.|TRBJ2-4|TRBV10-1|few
CASSEPSQLAKNIQYF
TGCGCCAGCAGTGAACCCTCACAGCTAGCCAAAAACATTCAGTACTTC
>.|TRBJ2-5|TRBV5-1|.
CASSLQGVQETQYF
TGCGCCAGCAGCTTACAGGGCGTCCAAGAGACCCAGTACTTC
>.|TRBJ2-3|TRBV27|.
CASSLSGMRGTDTQYF
TGTGCCAGCAGTTTAAGCGGAATGCGGGGCACAGATACGCAGTATTTT
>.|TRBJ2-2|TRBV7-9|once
CASSWAGDTGELFF
TGTGCCAGCAGCTGGGCCGGGGACACCGGGGAGCTGTTTTTT
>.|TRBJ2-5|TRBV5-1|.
CASRGGQYQETQYF
TGCGCCAGCAGAGGAGGACAGTACCAAGAGACCCAGTACTTC
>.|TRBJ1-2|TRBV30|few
CAWSQGAYGYTF
TGTGCCTGGAGTCAAGGGGCCTATGGCTACACCTTC
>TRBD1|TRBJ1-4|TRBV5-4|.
CASSPGTGGLGGEKLFF
TGTGCCAGCAGCCCTGGGACAGGGGGACTGGGGGGTGAAAAACTGTTTTTT
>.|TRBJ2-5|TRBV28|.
CASSLSRAGRETQYF
TGTGCCAGCAGTTTATCCAGGGCAGGTAGAGAGACCCAGTACTTC
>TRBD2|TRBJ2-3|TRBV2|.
CASSDSIFGLAGSSQYF
TGTGCCAGCAGTGATTCTATTTTTGGACTAGCGGGGAGTTCGCAGTATTTT
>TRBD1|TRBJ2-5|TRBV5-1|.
CASSPSRGLETQYF
TGCGCCAGCAGCCCATCCAGGGGGCTAGAGACCCAGTACTTC
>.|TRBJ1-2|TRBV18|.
CASSPDRNYGYTF
TGTGCCAGCTCACCGGACAGAAACTATGGCTACACCTTC
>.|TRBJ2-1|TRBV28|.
CASNPLWADNRNEQFF
TGTGCCAGCAACCCCCTTTGGGCGGACAACCGCAATGAGCAGTTCTTC
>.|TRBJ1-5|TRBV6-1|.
CASSEAFDQPQHF
TGTGCCAGCAGTGAAGCGTTCGATCAGCCCCAGCATTTT
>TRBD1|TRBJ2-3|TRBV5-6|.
CASSLGQGRADTQYF
TGTGCCAGCAGCTTGGGACAGGGGCGTGCGGATACGCAGTATTTT
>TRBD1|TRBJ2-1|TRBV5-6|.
CASSSGPGQFNEQFF
TGTGCCAGCAGCTCGGGGCCGGGACAGTTCAATGAGCAGTTCTTC
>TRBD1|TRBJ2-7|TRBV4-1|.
CASSQDGDRGFHEQYF
TGCGCCAGCAGCCAAGATGGGGACAGGGGTTTCCACGAGCAGTACTTC
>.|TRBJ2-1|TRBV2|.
CASSEFLRVEQFF
TGTGCCAGCAGTGAATTTTTACGGGTTGAGCAGTTCTTC
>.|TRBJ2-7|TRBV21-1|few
CASSKSGPEQYF
TGTGCCAGCAGCAAATCGGGTCCCGAGCAGTACTTC
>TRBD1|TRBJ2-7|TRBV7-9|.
CASSPGQGAFDEQYF
TGTGCCAGCAGCCCGGGACAGGGAGCCTTCGATGAGCAGTACTTC
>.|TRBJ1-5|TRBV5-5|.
CASSPYYGGTSNQPQHF
TGTGCCAGCAGCCCCTACTACGGAGGGACCAGCAATCAGCCCCAGCATTTT
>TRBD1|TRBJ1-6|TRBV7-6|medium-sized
CASSWRQGDNSPLHF
TGTGCCAGCAGCTGGCGACAGGGGGATAATTCACCCCTCCACTTT
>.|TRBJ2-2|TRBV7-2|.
CASSAGWGELFF
TGTGCCAGCAGCGCCGGGTGGGGGGAGCTGTTTTTT
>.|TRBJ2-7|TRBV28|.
CASSLWTASSYEQYF
TGTGCCAGCAGTTTATGGACAGCAAGCTCCTACGAGCAGTACTTC
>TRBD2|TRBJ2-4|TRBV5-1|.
CASSLEGLAGYGKNIQYF
TGCGCCAGCAGCTTGGAGGGACTAGCGGGATATGGCAAAAACATTCAGTACTTC
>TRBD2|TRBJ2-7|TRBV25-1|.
CASIRSGGSLEQYF
TGTGCCAGCATCAGGAGCGGGGGGTCTCTCGAGCAGTACTTC
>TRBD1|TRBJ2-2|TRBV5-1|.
CASGGTGSTGELFF
TGCGCCAGCGGGGGGACAGGGAGTACCGGGGAGCTGTTTTTT
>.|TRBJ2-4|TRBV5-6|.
CASSLMGDRGLKSNF
TGTGCCAGCAGCTTGATGGGAGACCGGGGACTGAAGTCCAACTTC
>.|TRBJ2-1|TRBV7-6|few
CASSSDSGTYNEQFF
TGTGCCAGCAGCTCCGACAGTGGGACTTACAATGAGCAGTTCTTC
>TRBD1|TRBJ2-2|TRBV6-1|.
CARSPTGRSGELFF
TGTGCCCGCTCCCCGACAGGGCGGTCCGGGGAGCTGTTTTTT
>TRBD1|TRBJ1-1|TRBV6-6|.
CASIPDRGQAFF
TGTGCCAGCATCCCAGACAGGGGGCAAGCTTTCTTT
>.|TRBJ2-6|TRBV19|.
CASGRVSGANVLTF
TGTGCCAGTGGGCGGGTGTCTGGGGCCAACGTCCTGACTTTC
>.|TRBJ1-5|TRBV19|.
CASSLRTGDYQPQHF
TGTGCCAGTAGTCTTCGGACGGGGGATTATCAGCCCCAGCATTTT
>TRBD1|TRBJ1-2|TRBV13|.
CASSRDSFYGYTF
TGTGCCAGCAGCCGGGACAGTTTCTATGGCTACACCTTC
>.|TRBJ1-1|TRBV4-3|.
CASSQVWGLNTEAFF
TGCGCCAGCAGCCAAGTGTGGGGCCTTAACACTGAAGCTTTCTTT